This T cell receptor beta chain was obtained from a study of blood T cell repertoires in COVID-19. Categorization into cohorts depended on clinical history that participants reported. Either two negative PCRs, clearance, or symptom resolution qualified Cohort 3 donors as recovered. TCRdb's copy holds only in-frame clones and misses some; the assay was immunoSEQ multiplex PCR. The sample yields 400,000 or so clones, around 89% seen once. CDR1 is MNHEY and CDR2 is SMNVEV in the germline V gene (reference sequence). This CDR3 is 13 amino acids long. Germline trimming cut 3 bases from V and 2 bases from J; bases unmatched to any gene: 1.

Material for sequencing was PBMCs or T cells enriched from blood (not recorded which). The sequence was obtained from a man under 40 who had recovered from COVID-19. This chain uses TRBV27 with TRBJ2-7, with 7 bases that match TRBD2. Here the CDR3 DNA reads TGTGCCAGCAGTTTTGGACTAGCCTACGAGCAGTACTTC. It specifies CASSFGLAYEQYF.